This T cell receptor beta chain came from a study of early T cells in non-severe SARS-CoV-2 infection. In germline, CDR1 is DFQATT, CDR2 SNEGSKA (reference sequence). The CDR3 is 16 amino acids. Trimming removed 6 bases from V and 6 bases from J; junction bases left unmatched: 14. Tagging with unique molecular identifiers was applied to individual cDNA molecules. TCRdb re-called the 5' RACE reads through MiXCR, storing one row per CDR3 protein. The sample lists over 95,000 distinct CDR3 sequences, 16% seen once, with 1.3% in the top ten. Sequenced: whole blood. This receptor was obtained from an adult who was a healthcare worker with PCR-confirmed SARS-CoV-2 infection or an uninfected control (not recorded which). The rearrangement uses TRBV20-1 and TRBJ1-5, with 10 bases that match TRBD1. The CDR3 DNA is TGCAGTGCCACCCGGGACAGGGGCGTCTCCGGTCAGCCCCAGCATTTT. Its translation is CSATRDRGVSGQPQHF.